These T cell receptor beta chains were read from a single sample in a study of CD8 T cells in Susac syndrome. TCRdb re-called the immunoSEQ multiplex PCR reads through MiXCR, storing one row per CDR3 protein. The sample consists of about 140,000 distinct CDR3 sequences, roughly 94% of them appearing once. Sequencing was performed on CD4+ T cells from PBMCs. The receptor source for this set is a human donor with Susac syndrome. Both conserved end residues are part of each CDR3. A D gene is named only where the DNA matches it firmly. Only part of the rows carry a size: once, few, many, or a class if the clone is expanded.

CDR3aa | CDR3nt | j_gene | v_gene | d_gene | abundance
CASSQDRGARETQYF | TGTGCCAGCAGCCAAGATCGGGGGGCGAGAGAGACCCAGTACTTC | TRBJ2-5 | TRBV4-2 | . | few
CAWSRVGTGVKEQYF | TGTGCCTGGAGCAGGGTCGGGACAGGGGTAAAGGAGCAGTACTTC | TRBJ2-7 | TRBV30 | TRBD1 | .
CSVEERGRGTQYF | TGCAGCGTTGAAGAACGAGGTCGAGGGACCCAGTACTTC | TRBJ2-5 | TRBV29-1 | . | once
CSVDTRAGRYLSSYNEQFF | TGCAGCGTTGATACCAGGGCAGGGCGGTACCTTAGCTCCTACAATGAGCAGTTCTTC | TRBJ2-1 | TRBV29-1 | . | once
CASSTGNEQFF | TGTGCCAGCAGCACAGGGAATGAGCAGTTCTTC | TRBJ2-1 | TRBV7-2 | . | .
CSASTDIGSGANVLTF | TGCAGCGCATCGACAGACATTGGCTCTGGGGCCAACGTCCTGACTTTC | TRBJ2-6 | TRBV29-1 | . | .
CSAWIWTAGSSYNEQFF | TGCAGTGCCTGGATCTGGACAGCGGGAAGCTCCTACAATGAGCAGTTCTTC | TRBJ2-1 | TRBV20-1 | . | .
CAWSKEQVSSYEQYF | TGTGCCTGGAGTAAAGAACAGGTTAGCTCCTACGAGCAGTACTTC | TRBJ2-7 | TRBV30 | . | .
CASRNSGQRGRLGYGYTF | TGTGCCAGCAGAAACTCGGGACAGAGGGGTCGGCTAGGCTATGGCTACACCTTC | TRBJ1-2 | TRBV28 | TRBD1 | .
CAWRPKIQETQYF | TGTGCCTGGAGACCGAAGATTCAAGAGACCCAGTACTTC | TRBJ2-5 | TRBV30 | . | .
CATSDTRSETQYF | TGTGCCACCAGTGATACACGGTCGGAGACCCAGTACTTC | TRBJ2-5 | TRBV24-1 | . | .
CASSLENIQYF | TGTGCCAGCAGCTTGGAGAACATTCAGTACTTC | TRBJ2-4 | TRBV5-6 | . | .
CASSSGLRGRTDTQYF | TGTGCCAGCAGCTCGGGATTGCGGGGCCGCACAGATACGCAGTATTTT | TRBJ2-3 | TRBV5-5 | . | .
CASSPEGAGTGELFF | TGTGCCAGCAGCCCCGAGGGGGCCGGGACCGGGGAGCTGTTTTTT | TRBJ2-2 | TRBV2 | TRBD1 | .
CARYEQYF | TGTGCGAGGTACGAGCAGTACTTC | TRBJ2-7 | TRBV12-3/TRBV12-4 | . | .
CASSQTGRGSRNIQYF | TGTGCCAGCAGCCAAACTGGGCGGGGATCACGAAACATTCAGTACTTC | TRBJ2-4 | TRBV11-1 | . | .
CASSPPGGAPVSTEAFF | TGTGCCAGCAGCCCTCCGGGAGGGGCTCCGGTGAGCACTGAAGCTTTCTTT | TRBJ1-1 | TRBV7-9 | . | .
CASSFQGSYNEQFF | TGTGCCAGCAGCTTCCAGGGCTCCTACAATGAGCAGTTCTTC | TRBJ2-1 | TRBV7-9 | . | once
CASTGQGHTDTQYF | TGTGCCAGCACCGGACAGGGGCACACAGATACGCAGTATTTT | TRBJ2-3 | TRBV2 | TRBD1 | .
CASTRDARTQYF | TGTGCCAGCACCCGGGACGCCAGGACCCAGTACTTC | TRBJ2-5 | TRBV3-1 | . | .
CASSLARPQETQYF | TGTGCCAGCAGCTTAGCAAGGCCACAAGAGACCCAGTACTTC | TRBJ2-5 | TRBV7-6 | . | .
CASSPIAGLEETQYF | TGCGCCAGCAGCCCCATAGCGGGACTAGAAGAGACCCAGTACTTC | TRBJ2-5 | TRBV5-1 | TRBD2 | .
CASRGGQETQYF | TGTGCCAGCAGGGGTGGGCAGGAGACCCAGTACTTC | TRBJ2-5 | TRBV2 | . | .
CASSQAGTGNTEAFF | TGTGCCAGCTCACAGGCCGGGACGGGCAACACTGAAGCTTTCTTT | TRBJ1-1 | TRBV18 | . | .
CASSVDGLDTQYF | TGTGCCAGCAGCGTAGATGGGCTGGATACGCAGTATTTT | TRBJ2-3 | TRBV9 | . | .
CASSGPPGQGYEKLFF | TGTGCCAGCAGCGGACCGCCGGGACAGGGATATGAAAAACTGTTTTTT | TRBJ1-4 | TRBV7-9 | TRBD1 | .
CASSDDRWGNEQFF | TGTGCCAGCAGCGATGACAGATGGGGCAATGAGCAGTTCTTC | TRBJ2-1 | TRBV9 | . | .
CASSPGTSGIYEQYF | TGTGCCAGCAGCCCAGGGACTAGCGGGATCTACGAGCAGTACTTC | TRBJ2-7 | TRBV11-2 | TRBD2 | .
CAWIHQGAYGYTF | TGTGCCTGGATCCACCAGGGCGCCTATGGCTACACCTTC | TRBJ1-2 | TRBV30 | . | .